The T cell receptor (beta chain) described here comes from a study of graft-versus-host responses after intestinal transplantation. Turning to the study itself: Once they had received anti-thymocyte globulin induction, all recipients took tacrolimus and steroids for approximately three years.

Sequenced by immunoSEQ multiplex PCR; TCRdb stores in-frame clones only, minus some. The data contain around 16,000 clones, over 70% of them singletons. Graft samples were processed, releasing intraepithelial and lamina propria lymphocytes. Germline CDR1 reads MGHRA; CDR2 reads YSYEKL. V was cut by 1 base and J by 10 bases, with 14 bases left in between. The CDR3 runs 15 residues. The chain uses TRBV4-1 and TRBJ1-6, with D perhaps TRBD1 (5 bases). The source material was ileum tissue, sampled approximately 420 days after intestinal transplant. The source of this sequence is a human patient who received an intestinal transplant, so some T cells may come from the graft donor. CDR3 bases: TGCGCCAGCAGCCAAGCGCTTTCCCAGGGCTCACCCCTCCACTTT. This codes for CASSQALSQGSPLHF.